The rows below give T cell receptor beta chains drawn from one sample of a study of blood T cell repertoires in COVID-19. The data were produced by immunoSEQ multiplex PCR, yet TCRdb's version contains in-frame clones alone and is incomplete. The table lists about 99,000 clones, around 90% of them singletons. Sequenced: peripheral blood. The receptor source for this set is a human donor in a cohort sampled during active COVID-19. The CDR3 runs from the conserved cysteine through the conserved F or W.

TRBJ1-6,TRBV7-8,CASSLAGWSSYNSPLHF
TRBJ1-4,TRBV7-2,CASSISSVATNEKLFF
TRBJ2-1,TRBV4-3,CASSHRGNNEQFF
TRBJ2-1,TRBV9,CASSVDRGSYNEQFF
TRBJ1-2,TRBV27,CASSPGGGWESYGYTF
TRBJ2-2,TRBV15,CATSRDLGLDVGTGELFF
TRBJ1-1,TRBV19,CASSTTRRAEAFF
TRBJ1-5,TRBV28,CASSPPGRWGQGRSQPQHF
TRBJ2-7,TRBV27,CASSIGQRDYEQYF
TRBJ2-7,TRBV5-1,CASSLGGAEQYF
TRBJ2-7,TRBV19,CASSLDRGYEQYF
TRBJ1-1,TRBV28,CASSFPDRAFF
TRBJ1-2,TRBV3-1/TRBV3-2,CASSQSTGYGYTF
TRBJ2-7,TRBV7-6,CASSLFPAGGEYEQYF
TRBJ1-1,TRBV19,CASSYRGMNTEAFF
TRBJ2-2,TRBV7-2,CASSILAARAGELFF
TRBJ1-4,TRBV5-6,CASSWTGVGFGKLFF
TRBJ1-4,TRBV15,CATSRDQTEPKATNEKLFF
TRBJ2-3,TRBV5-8,CASSFSGGHTDTQYF
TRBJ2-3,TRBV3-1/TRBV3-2,CASSAAPPGVVADTQYF
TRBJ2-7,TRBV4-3,CASSQASTSSEQYF
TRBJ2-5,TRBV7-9,CASSSAAGQQETQYF
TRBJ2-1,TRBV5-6,CASSLVGGGEFF
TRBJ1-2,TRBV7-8,CASSAGALGPANYGYTF
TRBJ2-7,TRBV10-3,CAIKGAGDYEQYF
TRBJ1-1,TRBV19,CASRSLAARLNTEAFF
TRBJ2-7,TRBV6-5,CASSLGQNIYEQYF
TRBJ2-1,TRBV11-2,CASSPGGGAYNEQFF
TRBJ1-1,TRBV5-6,CASSNRGWDTEAFF
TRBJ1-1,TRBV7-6,CASSPQTGTVYGTEAFF
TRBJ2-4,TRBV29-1,CSVLLAGAQYF
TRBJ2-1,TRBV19,CASSIPRSNEQFF
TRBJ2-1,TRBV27,CASSLSETNEQFF
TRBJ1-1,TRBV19,CASSISQGAGEAFF
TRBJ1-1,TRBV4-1,CASSQDRTEAFF
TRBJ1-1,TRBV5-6,CASSFGQGKAFF
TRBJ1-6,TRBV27,CASGIRGRSPLHF
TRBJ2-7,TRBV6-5,CASRPGGSGAYEQYF
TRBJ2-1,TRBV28,CASRDSQGVWNEQFF
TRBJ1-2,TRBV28,CASSLGETGLGYTF
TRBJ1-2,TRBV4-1,CASSQVGAEAGTF
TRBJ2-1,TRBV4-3,CASSQVVSGSSYNEQFF
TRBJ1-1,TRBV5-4,CASSLGGMNTEAFF
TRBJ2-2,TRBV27,CASSFERSTGELFF
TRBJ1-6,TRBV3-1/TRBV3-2,CASSQDIGGPSPLHF
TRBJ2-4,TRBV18,CASSLTGLGAGKNIQYF
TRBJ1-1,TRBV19,CASSIGRGSGPEAFF
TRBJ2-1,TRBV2,CASSLTGATYNEQFF
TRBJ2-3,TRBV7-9,CASSSILAGGETDTQYF
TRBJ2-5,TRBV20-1,CSAVRETQYF
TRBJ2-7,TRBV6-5,CASSYSQTGDYEQYF
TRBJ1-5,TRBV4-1,CASSQEGAANSNQPQHF
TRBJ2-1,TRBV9,CASSVAGGGGEQFF
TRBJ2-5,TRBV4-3,CASSHGQGWETQYF